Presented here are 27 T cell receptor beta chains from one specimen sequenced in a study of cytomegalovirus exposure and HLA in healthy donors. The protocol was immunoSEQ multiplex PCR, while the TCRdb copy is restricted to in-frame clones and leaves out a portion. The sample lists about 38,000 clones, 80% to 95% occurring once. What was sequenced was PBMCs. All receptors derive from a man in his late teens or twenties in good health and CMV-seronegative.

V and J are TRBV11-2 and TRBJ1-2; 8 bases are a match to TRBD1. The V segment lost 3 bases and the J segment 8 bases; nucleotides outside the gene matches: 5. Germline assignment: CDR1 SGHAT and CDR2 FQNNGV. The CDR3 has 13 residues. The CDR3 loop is CASSFSQGGGYTF. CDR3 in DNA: TGTGCCAGCAGCTTTTCACAGGGGGGAGGCTACACCTTC.

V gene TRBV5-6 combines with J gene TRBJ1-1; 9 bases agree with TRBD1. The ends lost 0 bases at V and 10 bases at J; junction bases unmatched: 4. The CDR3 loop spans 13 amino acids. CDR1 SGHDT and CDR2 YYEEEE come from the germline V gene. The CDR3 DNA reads TGTGCCAGCAGCTTGGCCGGACAGGGGCCAGCTTTCTTT. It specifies CASSLAGQGPAFF.

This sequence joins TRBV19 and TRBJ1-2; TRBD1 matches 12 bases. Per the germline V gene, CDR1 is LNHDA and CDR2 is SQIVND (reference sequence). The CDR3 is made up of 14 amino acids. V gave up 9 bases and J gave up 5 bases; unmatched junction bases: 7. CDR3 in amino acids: CASAPGQGAYGYTF. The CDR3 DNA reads TGTGCCAGCGCTCCGGGACAGGGGGCGTATGGCTACACCTTC. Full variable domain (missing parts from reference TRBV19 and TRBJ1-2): DGGITQSPKYLFRKEGQNVTLSCEQNLNHDAMYWYRQDPGQGLRLIYYSQIVNDFQKGDIAEGYSVSREKKESFPLTVTSAQKNPTAFYLCASAPGQGAYGYTFGSGTRLTVV.

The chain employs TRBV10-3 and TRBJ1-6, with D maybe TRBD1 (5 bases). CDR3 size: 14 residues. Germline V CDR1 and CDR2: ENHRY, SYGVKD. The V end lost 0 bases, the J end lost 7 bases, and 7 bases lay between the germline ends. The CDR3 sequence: CAISESTVNSPLHF. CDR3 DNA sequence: TGTGCCATCAGTGAGTCGACAGTAAATTCACCCCTCCACTTT.

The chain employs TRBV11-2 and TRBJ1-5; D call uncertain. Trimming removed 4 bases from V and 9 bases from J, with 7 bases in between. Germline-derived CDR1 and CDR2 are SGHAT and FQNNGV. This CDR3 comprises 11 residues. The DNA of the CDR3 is TGTGCCAGCAGCTCGGAGGGGCCCCAGCATTTT. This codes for CASSSEGPQHF.

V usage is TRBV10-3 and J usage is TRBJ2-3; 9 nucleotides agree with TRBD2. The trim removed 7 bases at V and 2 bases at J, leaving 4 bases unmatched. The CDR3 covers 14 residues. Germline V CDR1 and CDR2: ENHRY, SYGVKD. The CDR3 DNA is TGTGCCATCAAAGCGGGGGGTCTCACAGATACGCAGTATTTT. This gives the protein CAIKAGGLTDTQYF.

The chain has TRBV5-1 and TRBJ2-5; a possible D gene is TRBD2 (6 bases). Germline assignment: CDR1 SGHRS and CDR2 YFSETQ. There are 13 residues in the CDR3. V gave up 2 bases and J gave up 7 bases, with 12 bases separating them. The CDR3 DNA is TGCGCCAGCAGCTTTGGGCAGGGAGGGACCCAGTACTTC. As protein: CASSFGQGGTQYF.

In DNA form, the CDR3 reads TGCGCCAGCAGCCGAGGGCCACTAGAGACCCAGTACTTC. It encodes CASSRGPLETQYF. The chain has TRBV4-1 and TRBJ2-5; D may be TRBD2 (5 bases). V gave up 4 bases and J gave up 4 bases, with 10 bases separating them. The CDR3 runs to 13 residues. The germline CDR1 and CDR2 sequences are MGHRA and YSYEKL.

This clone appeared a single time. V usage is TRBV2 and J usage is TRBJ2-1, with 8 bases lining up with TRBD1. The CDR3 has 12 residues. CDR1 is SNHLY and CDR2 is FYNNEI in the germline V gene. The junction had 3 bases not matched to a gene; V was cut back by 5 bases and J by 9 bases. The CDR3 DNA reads TGTGCCAGCAGTCTACAGGGGGGTGAGCAGTTCTTC. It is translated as CASSLQGGEQFF. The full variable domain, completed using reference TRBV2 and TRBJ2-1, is EPEVTQTPSHQVTQMGQEVILRCVPISNHLYFYWYRQILGQKVEFLVSFYNNEISEKSEIFDDQFSVERPDGSNFTLKIRSTKLEDSAMYFCASSLQGGEQFFGPGTRLTVL.

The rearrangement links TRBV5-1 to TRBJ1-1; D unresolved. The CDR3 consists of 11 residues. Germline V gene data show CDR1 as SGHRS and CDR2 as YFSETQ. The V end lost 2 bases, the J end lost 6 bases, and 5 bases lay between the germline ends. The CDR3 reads CASSFGAEAFF. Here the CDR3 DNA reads TGCGCCAGCAGCTTCGGGGCTGAAGCTTTCTTT. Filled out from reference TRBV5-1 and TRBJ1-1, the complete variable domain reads KAGVTQTPRYLIKTRGQQVTLSCSPISGHRSVSWYQQTPGQGLQFLFEYFSETQRNKGNFPGRFSGRQFSNSRSEMNVSTLELGDSALYLCASSFGAEAFFGQGTRLTVV.

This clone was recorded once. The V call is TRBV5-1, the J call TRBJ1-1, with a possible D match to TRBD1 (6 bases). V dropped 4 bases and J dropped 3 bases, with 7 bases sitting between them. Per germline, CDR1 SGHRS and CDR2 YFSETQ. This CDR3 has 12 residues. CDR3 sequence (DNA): TGCGCCAGCAGCACAGGGTACACTGAAGCTTTCTTT. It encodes CASSTGYTEAFF.

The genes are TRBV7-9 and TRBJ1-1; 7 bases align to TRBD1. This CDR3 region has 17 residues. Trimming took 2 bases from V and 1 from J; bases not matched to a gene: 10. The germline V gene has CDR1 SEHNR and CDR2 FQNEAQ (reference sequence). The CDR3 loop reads CASSLFRLGGRNTEAFF. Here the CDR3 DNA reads TGTGCCAGCAGCTTATTCAGATTAGGGGGCCGGAACACTGAAGCTTTCTTT.

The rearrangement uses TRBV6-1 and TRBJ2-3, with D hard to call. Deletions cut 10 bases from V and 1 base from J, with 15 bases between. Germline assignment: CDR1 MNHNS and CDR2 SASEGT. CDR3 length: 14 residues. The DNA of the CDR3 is TGTGCCACTCAACAGAGCTGGGGCACAGATACGCAGTATTTT. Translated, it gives CATQQSWGTDTQYF.

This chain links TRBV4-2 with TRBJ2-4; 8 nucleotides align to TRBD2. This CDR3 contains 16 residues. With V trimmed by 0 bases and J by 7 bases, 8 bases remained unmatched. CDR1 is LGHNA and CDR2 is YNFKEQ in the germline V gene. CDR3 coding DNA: TGTGCCAGCAGCCAAGATCAGGACGGGAGGGTCAACATTCAGTACTTC. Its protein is CASSQDQDGRVNIQYF.

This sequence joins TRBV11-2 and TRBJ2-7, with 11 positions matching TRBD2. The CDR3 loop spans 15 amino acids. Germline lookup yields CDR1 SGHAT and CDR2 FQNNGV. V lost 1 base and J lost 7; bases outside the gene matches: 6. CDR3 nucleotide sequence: TGTGCCAGCAGCTTAGGCGGGACTAGCGGTGGAGAGCAGTACTTC. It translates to CASSLGGTSGGEQYF. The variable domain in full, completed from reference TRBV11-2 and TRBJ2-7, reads EAGVAQSPRYKIIEKRQSVAFWCNPISGHATLYWYQQILGQGPKLLIQFQNNGVVDDSQLPKDRFSAERLKGVDSTLKIQPAKLEDSAVYLCASSLGGTSGGEQYFGPGTRLTVT.

CDR3 residues: CASSARISVLAGEENEQFF. DNA of the CDR3: TGTGCCAGCAGCGCGCGCATATCGGTGCTAGCGGGAGAAGAGAATGAGCAGTTCTTC. The V and J genes are TRBV9 and TRBJ2-1, with TRBD2 matching 10 bases. The CDR3 is 19 amino acids. V was pared by 3 bases and J by 7 bases, with 19 bases of the junction left unmatched. Germline V gene data show CDR1 as SGDLS and CDR2 as YYNGEE.

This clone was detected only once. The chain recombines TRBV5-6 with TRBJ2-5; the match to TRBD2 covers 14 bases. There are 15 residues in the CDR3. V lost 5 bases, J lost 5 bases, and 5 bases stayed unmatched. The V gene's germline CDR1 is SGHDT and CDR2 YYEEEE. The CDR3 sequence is CASSRRTSGRETQYF. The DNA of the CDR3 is TGTGCCAGCAGTCGAAGGACTAGCGGGAGGGAGACCCAGTACTTC.

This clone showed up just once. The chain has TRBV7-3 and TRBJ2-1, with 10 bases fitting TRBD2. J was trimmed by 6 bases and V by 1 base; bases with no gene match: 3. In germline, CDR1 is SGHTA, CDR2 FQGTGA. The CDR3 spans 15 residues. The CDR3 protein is CASSLNLAGANEQFF. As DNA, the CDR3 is TGTGCCAGCAGCTTAAATCTAGCGGGAGCCAATGAGCAGTTCTTC.

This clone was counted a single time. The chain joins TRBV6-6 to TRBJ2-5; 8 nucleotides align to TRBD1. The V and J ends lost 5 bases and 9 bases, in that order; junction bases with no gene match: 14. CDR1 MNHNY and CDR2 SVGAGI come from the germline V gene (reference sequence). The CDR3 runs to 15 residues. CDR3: CASSEGGQGVTAQYF. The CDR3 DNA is TGTGCCAGCAGTGAGGGTGGACAGGGCGTGACCGCCCAGTACTTC.

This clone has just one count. The CDR3 loop reads CASSTVAGPTDTQYF. In DNA, the CDR3 is TGTGCCAGCAGTACTGTAGCGGGGCCTACAGATACGCAGTATTTT. This chain links TRBV7-3 with TRBJ2-3; 8 bases are shared with TRBD2. The junction had 8 bases not matched to a gene; V was cut back by 6 bases and J by 3 bases. There are 15 residues in the CDR3. Per the germline V gene, CDR1 is SGHTA and CDR2 is FQGTGA.

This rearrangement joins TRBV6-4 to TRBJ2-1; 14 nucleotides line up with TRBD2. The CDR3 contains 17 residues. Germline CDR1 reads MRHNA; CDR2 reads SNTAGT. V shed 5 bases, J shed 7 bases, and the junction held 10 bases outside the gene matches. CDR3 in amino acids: CASSRNRGTSGRNEQFF. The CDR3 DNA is TGTGCCAGCAGTCGAAATAGGGGGACTAGCGGGAGAAATGAGCAGTTCTTC.

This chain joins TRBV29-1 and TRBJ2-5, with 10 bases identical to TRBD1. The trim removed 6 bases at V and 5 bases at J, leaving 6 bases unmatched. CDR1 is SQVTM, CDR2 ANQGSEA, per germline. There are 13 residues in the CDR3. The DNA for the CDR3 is TGCAGCGTAACGACAGGGGGCAGGGAGACCCAGTACTTC. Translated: CSVTTGGRETQYF.

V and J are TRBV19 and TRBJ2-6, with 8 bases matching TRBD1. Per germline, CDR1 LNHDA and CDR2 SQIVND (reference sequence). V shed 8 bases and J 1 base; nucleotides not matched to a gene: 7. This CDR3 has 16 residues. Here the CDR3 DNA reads TGTGCCAGTGTTGGCAGGGGGCGGTCTGGGGCCAACGTCCTGACTTTC. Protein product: CASVGRGRSGANVLTF.

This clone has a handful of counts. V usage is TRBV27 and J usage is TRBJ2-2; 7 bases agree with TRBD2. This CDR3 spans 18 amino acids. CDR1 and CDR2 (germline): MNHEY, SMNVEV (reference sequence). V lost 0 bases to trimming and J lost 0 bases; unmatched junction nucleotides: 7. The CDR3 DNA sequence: TGTGCCAGCAGTTTATCGCGCGGGAGAGCCGCGAACACCGGGGAGCTGTTTTTT. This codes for CASSLSRGRAANTGELFF.

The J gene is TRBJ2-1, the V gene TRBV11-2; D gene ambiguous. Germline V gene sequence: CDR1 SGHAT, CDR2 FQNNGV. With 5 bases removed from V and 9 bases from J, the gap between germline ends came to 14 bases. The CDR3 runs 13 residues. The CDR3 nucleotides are TGTGCCAGCAGCCCTTCCCTTAATAGTGAGCAGTTCTTC. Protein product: CASSPSLNSEQFF.

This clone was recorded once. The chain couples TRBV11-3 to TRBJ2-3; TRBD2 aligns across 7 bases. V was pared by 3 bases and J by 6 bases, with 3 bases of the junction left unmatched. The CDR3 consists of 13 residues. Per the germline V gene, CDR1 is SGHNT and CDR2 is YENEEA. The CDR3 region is CASSFSGGDTQYF. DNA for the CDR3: TGTGCCAGCAGCTTTTCCGGGGGGGATACGCAGTATTTT.

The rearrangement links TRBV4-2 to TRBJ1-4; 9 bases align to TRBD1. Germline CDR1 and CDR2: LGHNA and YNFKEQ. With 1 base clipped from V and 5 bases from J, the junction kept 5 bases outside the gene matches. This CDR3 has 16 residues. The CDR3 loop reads CASSQVQDRGNEKLFF. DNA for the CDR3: TGTGCCAGCAGCCAAGTCCAGGACAGGGGAAATGAAAAACTGTTTTTT.